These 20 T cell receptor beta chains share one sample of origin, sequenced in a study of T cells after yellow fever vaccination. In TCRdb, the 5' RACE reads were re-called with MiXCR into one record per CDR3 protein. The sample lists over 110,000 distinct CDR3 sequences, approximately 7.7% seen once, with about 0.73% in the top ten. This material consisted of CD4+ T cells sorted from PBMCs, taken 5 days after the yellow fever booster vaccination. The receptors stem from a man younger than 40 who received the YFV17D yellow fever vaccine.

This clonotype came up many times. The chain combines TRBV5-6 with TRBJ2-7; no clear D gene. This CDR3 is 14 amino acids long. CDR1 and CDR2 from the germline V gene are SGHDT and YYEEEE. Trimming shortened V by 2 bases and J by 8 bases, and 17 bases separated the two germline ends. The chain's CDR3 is CASSLSRASTKQYF. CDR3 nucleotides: TGTGCCAGCAGCTTATCAAGAGCGTCTACGAAGCAGTACTTC.

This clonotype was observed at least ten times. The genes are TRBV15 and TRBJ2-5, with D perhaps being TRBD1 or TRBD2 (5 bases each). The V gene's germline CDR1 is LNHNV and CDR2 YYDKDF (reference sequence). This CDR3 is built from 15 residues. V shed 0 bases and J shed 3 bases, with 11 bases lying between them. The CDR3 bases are TGTGCCACCAGCAGAGATTGGGGGAGCGAAGAGACCCAGTACTTC. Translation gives CATSRDWGSEETQYF.

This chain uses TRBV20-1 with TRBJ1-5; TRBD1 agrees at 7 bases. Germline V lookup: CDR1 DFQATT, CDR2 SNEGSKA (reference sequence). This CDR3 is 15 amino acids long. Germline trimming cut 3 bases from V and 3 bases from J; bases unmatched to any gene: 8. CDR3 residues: CSAREGTADNQPQHF. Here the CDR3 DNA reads TGCAGTGCTAGGGAGGGGACAGCTGACAATCAGCCCCAGCATTTT.

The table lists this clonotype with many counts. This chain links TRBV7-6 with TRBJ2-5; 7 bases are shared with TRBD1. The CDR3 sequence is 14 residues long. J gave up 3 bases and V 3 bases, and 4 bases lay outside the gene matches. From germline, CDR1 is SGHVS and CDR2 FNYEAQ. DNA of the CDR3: TGTGCCAGCAGCTTGGGACAGCGTAAAGAGACCCAGTACTTC. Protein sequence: CASSLGQRKETQYF.

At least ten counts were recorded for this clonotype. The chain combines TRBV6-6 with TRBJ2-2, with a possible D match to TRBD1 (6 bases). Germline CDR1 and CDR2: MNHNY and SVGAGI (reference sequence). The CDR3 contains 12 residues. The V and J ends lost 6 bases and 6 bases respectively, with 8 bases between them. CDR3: CASSEGAGELFF. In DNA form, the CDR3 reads TGTGCCAGCAGCGAGGGGGCCGGGGAGCTGTTTTTT.

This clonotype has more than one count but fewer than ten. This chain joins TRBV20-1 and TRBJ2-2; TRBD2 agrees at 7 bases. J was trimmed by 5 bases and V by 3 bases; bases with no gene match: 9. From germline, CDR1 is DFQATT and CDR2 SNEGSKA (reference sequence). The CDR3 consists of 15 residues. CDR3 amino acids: CSARRGGSGTGELFF. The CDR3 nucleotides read TGCAGTGCTAGGAGGGGCGGGAGTGGAACCGGGGAGCTGTTTTTT.

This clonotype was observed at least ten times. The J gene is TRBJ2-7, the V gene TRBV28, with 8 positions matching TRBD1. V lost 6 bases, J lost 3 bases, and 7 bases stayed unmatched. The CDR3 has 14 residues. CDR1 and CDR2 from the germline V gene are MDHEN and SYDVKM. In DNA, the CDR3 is TGTGCCAGCAGGACGGAGGGACAGGTCTACGAGCAGTACTTC. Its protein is CASRTEGQVYEQYF.

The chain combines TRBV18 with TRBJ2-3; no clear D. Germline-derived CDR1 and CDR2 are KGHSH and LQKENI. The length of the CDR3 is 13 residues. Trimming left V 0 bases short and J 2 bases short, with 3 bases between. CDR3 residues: CASSPPHTDTQYF. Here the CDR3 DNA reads TGTGCCAGCTCACCACCGCACACAGATACGCAGTATTTT.

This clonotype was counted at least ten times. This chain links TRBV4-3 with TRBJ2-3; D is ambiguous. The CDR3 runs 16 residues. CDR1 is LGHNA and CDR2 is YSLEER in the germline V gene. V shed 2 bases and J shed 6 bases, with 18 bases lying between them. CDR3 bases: TGCGCCAGCAGCCAACGGATACCGGGTGCCTCGGATACGCAGTATTTT. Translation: CASSQRIPGASDTQYF.

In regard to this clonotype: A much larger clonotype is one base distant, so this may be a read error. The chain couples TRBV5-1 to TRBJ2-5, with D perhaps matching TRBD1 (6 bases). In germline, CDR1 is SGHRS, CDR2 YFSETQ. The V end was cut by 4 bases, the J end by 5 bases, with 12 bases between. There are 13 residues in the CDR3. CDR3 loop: CASSADSHETQYF. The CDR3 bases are TGCGCCAGCAGCGCGGACAGTCATGAGACCCAGTACTTC.

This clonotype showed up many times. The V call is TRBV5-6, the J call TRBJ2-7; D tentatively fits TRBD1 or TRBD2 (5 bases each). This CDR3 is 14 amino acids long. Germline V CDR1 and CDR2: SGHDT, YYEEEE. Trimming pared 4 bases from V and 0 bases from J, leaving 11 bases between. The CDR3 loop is CASSMSGSSYEQYF. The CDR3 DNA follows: TGTGCCAGCAGCATGTCAGGGAGCTCCTACGAGCAGTACTTC.

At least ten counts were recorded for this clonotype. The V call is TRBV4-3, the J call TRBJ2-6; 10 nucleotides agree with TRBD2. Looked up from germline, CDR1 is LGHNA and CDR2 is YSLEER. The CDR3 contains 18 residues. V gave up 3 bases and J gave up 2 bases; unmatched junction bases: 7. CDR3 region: CASSHASGSRAGANVLTF. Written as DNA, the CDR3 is TGCGCCAGCAGCCACGCTAGCGGGAGTAGAGCTGGGGCCAACGTCCTGACTTTC.

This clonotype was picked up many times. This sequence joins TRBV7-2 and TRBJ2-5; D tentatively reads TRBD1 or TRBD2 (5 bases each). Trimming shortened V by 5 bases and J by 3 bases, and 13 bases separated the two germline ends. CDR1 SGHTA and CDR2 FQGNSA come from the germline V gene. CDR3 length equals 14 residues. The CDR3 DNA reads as TGTGCCAGCAGCCGACCGGGACGGGAAGAGACCCAGTACTTC. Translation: CASSRPGREETQYF.

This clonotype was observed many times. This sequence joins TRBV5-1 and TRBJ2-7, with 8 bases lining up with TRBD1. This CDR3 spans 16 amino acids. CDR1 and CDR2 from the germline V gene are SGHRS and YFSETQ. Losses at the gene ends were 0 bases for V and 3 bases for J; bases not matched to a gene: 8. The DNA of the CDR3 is TGCGCCAGCAGCTTGGGAACCGGGACAGGAATCTACGAGCAGTACTTC. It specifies CASSLGTGTGIYEQYF.

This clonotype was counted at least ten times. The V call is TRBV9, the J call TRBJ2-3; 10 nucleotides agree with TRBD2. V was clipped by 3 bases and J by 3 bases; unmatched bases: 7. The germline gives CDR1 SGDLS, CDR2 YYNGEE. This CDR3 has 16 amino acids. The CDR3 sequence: CASSGDSGRRTDTQYF. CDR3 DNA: TGTGCCAGCAGCGGCGATAGCGGGAGGCGGACAGATACGCAGTATTTT.

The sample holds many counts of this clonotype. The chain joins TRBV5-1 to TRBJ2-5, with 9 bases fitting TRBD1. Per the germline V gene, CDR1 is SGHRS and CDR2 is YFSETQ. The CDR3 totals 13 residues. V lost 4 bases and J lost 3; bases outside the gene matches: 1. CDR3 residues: CASSGDREETQYF. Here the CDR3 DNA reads TGCGCCAGCAGCGGGGACAGGGAAGAGACCCAGTACTTC.

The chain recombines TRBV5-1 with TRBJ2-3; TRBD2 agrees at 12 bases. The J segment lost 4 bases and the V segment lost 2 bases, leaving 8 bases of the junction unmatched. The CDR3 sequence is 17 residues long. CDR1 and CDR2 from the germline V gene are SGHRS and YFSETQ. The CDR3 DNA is TGCGCCAGCAGCTTCAAGGAGACTAGCGGGAGATCAGATACGCAGTATTTT. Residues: CASSFKETSGRSDTQYF. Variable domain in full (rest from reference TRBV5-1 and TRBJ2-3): KAGVTQTPRYLIKTRGQQVTLSCSPISGHRSVSWYQQTPGQGLQFLFEYFSETQRNKGNFPGRFSGRQFSNSRSEMNVSTLELGDSALYLCASSFKETSGRSDTQYFGPGTRLTVL.

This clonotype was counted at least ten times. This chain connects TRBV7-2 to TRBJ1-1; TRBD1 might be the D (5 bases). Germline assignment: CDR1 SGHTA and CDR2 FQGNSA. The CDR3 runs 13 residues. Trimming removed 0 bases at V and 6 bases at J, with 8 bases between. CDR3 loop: CASSLAWGAEAFF. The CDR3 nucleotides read TGTGCCAGCAGCTTAGCCTGGGGGGCTGAAGCTTTCTTT.

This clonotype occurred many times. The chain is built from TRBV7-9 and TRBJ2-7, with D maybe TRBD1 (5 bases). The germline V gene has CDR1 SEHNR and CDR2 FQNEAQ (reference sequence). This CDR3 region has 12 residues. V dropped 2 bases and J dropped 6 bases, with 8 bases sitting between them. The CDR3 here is CASSLSRAEQYF. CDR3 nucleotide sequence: TGTGCCAGCAGCTTAAGCAGGGCCGAGCAGTACTTC.

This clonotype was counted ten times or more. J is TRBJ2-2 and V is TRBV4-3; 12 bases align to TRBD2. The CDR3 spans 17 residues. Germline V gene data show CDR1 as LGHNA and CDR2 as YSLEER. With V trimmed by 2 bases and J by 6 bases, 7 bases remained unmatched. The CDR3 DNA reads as TGCGCCAGCAGCCAAATCGCGACTAGCGGGAGTTCCGGGGAGCTGTTTTTT. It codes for CASSQIATSGSSGELFF.